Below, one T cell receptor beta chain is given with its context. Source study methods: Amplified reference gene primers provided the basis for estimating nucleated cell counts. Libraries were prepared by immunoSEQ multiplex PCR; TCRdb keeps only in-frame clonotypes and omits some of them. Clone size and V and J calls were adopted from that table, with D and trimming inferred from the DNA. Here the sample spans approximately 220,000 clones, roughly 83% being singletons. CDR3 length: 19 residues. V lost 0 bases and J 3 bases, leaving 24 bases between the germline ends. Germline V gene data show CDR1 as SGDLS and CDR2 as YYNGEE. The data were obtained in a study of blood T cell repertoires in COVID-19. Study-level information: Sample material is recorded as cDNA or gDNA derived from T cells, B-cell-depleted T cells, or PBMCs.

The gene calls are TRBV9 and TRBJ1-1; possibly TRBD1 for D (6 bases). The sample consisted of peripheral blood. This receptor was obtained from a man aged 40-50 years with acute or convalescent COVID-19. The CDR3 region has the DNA TGTGCCAGCAGCGTAGCTCCTGGGGGCCAGGGGCATGGGGACACTGAAGCTTTCTTT. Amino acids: CASSVAPGGQGHGDTEAFF.